This TCR beta chain was retrieved from a study of shared clonotypes between healthy human individuals. Findings and caveats of the study: Large depth notwithstanding, sorted-subset sequencing proved incomplete by rarefaction. In a handful of donors, around 5% of naive CD4 clonotypes appeared in common. Generally, naive subsets came out with larger estimated richness than memory subsets.

Remarks on this clone: Its antigen is undetermined.

Naive CD8 cells, CD45RO-negative and positively selected for CCR7, excluded terminally differentiated effector memory CD45RA+ cells. The sorted-subset replicate PCRs were given 200 ng DNA, which is roughly 30,000 T cell genomes. Measured with immunoSEQ multiplex PCR; TCRdb has only the in-frame clones, and not every one. The table lists about 2 million clones, just under 95% of them singletons. Between the trimmed V and J ends, which lost 3 bases and 5 bases, there was a span of 2 bases. CDR1 SGHVS and CDR2 FQNEAQ come from the germline V gene. This CDR3 has 11 residues. The sample was naive CD8+ T cells sorted from blood. This chain uses TRBV7-8 with TRBJ2-1; no clear D. The clonotype was recovered from a man younger than 30 in good health. The CDR3 bases are TGTGCCAGCAGCTTTGACAATGAGCAGTTCTTC. Translation: CASSFDNEQFF. Together with reference TRBV7-8 and TRBJ2-1, the CDR3 gives the full variable domain: GAGVSQSPRYKVAKRGQDVALRCDPISGHVSLFWYQQALGQGPEFLTYFQNEAQLDKSGLPSDRFFAERPEGSVSTLKIQRTQQEDSAVYLCASSFDNEQFFGPGTRLTVL.